One sample yielded the 21 T cell receptor beta chains listed below, sequenced in a study of tumor-infiltrating lymphocytes in primary liver carcinoma. The blood RNA (from unsorted whole blood) was obtained, and germline DNA was also extracted. The template, around 520 ng total RNA, yielded TCR beta cDNA made with a constant-region primer. Three rounds of nested multiplex PCR with slightly modified ARM-PCR produced TCR beta libraries. A C-beta reverse primer and TRBV1-TRBV30 forward primers served in each of the first two PCR rounds, at ten to eleven cycles apiece. TCRdb independently ran MiXCR on the multiplex PCR reads; one entry per CDR3 protein. The data contain around 210,000 distinct CDR3 sequences, around 60% of them singletons. Sequencing used peripheral blood. The receptors stem from a woman aged 55-75 years with primary liver carcinoma and hepatitis B virus infection.

In the case of this clonotype: Here the CDR3 omits its conserved ending phenylalanine or tryptophan, so a read error is the likely source. The genes are TRBV11-2 and TRBJ1-5; D remains unclear. Germline values: CDR1 SGHAT, CDR2 FQNNGV. The CDR3 consists of 13 residues. CDR3 nucleotides: TGTGCCGGCAGCTTAGAATGGAATCAGCCCCAGCATTCT. Translated: CAGSLEWNQPQHS.

This clonotype has a single count. With a much larger clone just one base away, this may be a read error. The genes are TRBV4-1 and TRBJ1-5; 10 bases are shared with TRBD1. Germline CDR1 MGHRA, CDR2 YSYEKL. The CDR3 sequence is 15 residues long. V trimming: 3 bases; J trimming: 5 bases; junction bases outside the gene matches: 4. The CDR3: CASSQVDRGDQPQHF. CDR3 coding DNA: TGCGCCAGCAGCCAGGTGGACAGGGGGGATCAGCCCCAGCATTTT.

The sample holds many counts of this clonotype. V usage is TRBV29-1 and J usage is TRBJ1-2; 7 bases match TRBD1. This CDR3 comprises 13 residues. The germline gives CDR1 SQVTM, CDR2 ANQGSEA. J was trimmed by 2 bases and V by 7 bases; bases with no gene match: 7. The CDR3 loop reads CSGMDRPNYGYTF. The CDR3, as DNA: TGCAGCGGGATGGACAGGCCAAACTATGGCTACACCTTC.

Worth noting for this clonotype: A much larger clonotype is one base distant, so this may be a read error. V gene TRBV14 combines with J gene TRBJ2-1; a possible D gene is TRBD2 (5 bases). CDR1 is SGHDN and CDR2 is FVKESK in the germline V gene. The length of the CDR3 is 16 residues. The V end was cut by 4 bases, the J end by 6 bases, with 19 bases between. As DNA, the CDR3 is TGTGCCAGCAGCCTTCTCAGGAGGTTAACTGGCAATGAGCAGTTCTTC. This translates into CASSLLRRLTGNEQFF.

This sequence joins TRBV11-2 and TRBJ2-1; D is ambiguous. The CDR3 covers 15 residues. CDR1 is SGHAT, CDR2 FQNNGV, per germline. With 4 bases removed from V and 3 bases from J, the gap between germline ends came to 13 bases. CDR3 sequence reads: CASSSLYGIYNEQFF. CDR3 coding DNA: TGTGCCAGCAGCTCACTTTATGGGATCTACAATGAGCAGTTCTTC.

Of note for this clonotype: A read error is possible here, since a much larger clone lies one base away. This rearrangement joins TRBV4-2 to TRBJ2-7; 13 nucleotides align to TRBD2. CDR1 and CDR2 from the germline V gene are LGHNA and YNFKEQ. The length of the CDR3 is 15 residues. CDR3 amino acids: CASNQEGLAGSEQYF. The CDR3 coding sequence is TGTGCCAGCAACCAAGAGGGACTAGCGGGATCCGAGCAGTACTTC.

This chain uses TRBV6-5 with TRBJ2-5; D unclear. The CDR3 is 13 residues long. Germline CDR1 reads MNHEY; CDR2 reads SVGAGI. Between the trimmed V and J ends, which lost 11 bases and 5 bases, there was a span of 18 bases. CDR3 in amino acids: CACGTAVGETQYF. The DNA of the CDR3 is TGTGCCTGCGGTACCGCGGTGGGGGAGACCCAGTACTTC.

Concerning this clonotype itself: This likely comes from a read error, as the CDR3 has no conserved phenylalanine or tryptophan at its end. It is unclear where the CDR3 begins or ends on the DNA, so no DNA is shown, and the CDR3 is as TCRdb lists it. The chain employs TRBV11-2 and TRBJ2-2; the table calls TRBD2, which could not be checked here. Including both end residues, the CDR3 is 12 amino acids long. Per the germline V gene, CDR1 is SGHAT and CDR2 is FQNNGV. CDR3: CASSLAGVRLLS.

The chain carries TRBV6-1 and TRBJ2-7, with 14 bases identical to TRBD2. The CDR3 is made up of 16 amino acids. The J segment lost 4 bases and the V segment lost 9 bases, leaving 11 bases of the junction unmatched. Germline V CDR1 and CDR2: MNHNS, SASEGT. The CDR3 here is CASRGTSGRKEYEQYF. In DNA form, the CDR3 reads TGTGCCAGTAGGGGGACTAGCGGGAGAAAGGAATACGAGCAGTACTTC.

Concerning this clonotype itself: This could be a read error, since a much larger clone is one nucleotide away. V is TRBV5-4 and J is TRBJ2-5; no clear D. Germline V gene lookup returns CDR1 SGHNT and CDR2 YYREEE (reference sequence). The CDR3 is made up of 15 amino acids. The CDR3 loop reads CAGSLEPGVEETQYF. The CDR3 DNA is TGTGCCGGCAGCTTGGAGCCGGGTGTCGAAGAGACCCAGTACTTC.

This clonotype was counted many times. V is TRBV12-3 or TRBV12-4 and J is TRBJ2-7; 7 bases are a match to TRBD2. With V trimmed by 8 bases and J by 6 bases, 13 bases remained unmatched. The CDR3 totals 14 residues. Here the CDR3 reads CASGVGGPSGEQYF. CDR3 nucleotide sequence: TGTGCCAGCGGGGTGGGAGGGCCTTCAGGCGAGCAGTACTTC.

The chain uses TRBV28 and TRBJ2-2; 7 positions agree with TRBD1. V lost 2 bases, J lost 1 base, and 16 bases stayed unmatched. Germline CDR1 reads MDHEN; CDR2 reads SYDVKM. This CDR3 has 20 residues. For the CDR3, the DNA is TGTGCCAGCAGTTTAAGAAGGGGGCGGCGGACGGACATGAACACCGGGGAGCTGTTTTTT. Residues: CASSLRRGRRTDMNTGELFF.

This clonotype was counted many times. V and J are TRBV11-2 and TRBJ2-4; D uncertain. This CDR3 region has 16 residues. Per germline, CDR1 SGHAT and CDR2 FQNNGV. Trimming removed 1 base at V and 0 bases at J, with 10 bases between. CDR3 DNA sequence: TGTGCCAGCAGCTTAGGAACCCAGATAGCCAAAAACATTCAGTACTTC. This encodes CASSLGTQIAKNIQYF. The full variable domain, rest sourced from reference TRBV11-2 and TRBJ2-4, is EAGVAQSPRYKIIEKRQSVAFWCNPISGHATLYWYQQILGQGPKLLIQFQNNGVVDDSQLPKDRFSAERLKGVDSTLKIQPAKLEDSAVYLCASSLGTQIAKNIQYFGAGTRLSVL.

As concerns this clonotype: Possible read error: a much larger clone is one base away. Likely a read error: the CDR3 ends without its conserved phenylalanine or tryptophan. The J gene is TRBJ2-5, the V gene TRBV6-5, with D unresolved. There are 12 residues in the CDR3. V was pared by 5 bases and J by 5 bases, with 9 bases between. Germline V CDR1 and CDR2: MNHEY, SVGAGI. This CDR3 reads CASSHLEETQYC. The CDR3 DNA reads TGTGCCAGCAGTCACCTTGAGGAGACCCAGTACTGC.

V gene TRBV7-8 combines with J gene TRBJ2-5, with TRBD2 matching over 8 bases. CDR1 is SGHVS, CDR2 FQNEAQ, per germline. The CDR3 has 16 amino acids. V was clipped by 1 base and J by 8 bases; unmatched bases: 12. This CDR3 is CASSLGLAGPQGTQYF. The CDR3 DNA sequence: TGTGCCAGCAGCTTAGGCCTAGCGGGTCCTCAAGGAACCCAGTACTTC.

For this clonotype: The junction departs from the called germline gene at one end, perhaps through a read error. The chain employs TRBV11-3 and TRBJ1-1; TRBD1 might be the D (5 bases). The CDR3 is made up of 13 amino acids. Germline V gene data show CDR1 as SGHNT and CDR2 as YENEEA. The DNA for the CDR3 is TGCGACAGCAGCTTAGTAGTGAGCCCTGAAGCTTTCTTT. It is translated as CDSSLVVSPEAFF.

J is TRBJ2-3 and V is TRBV10-3; 7 bases fit TRBD2. The CDR3 is 15 residues long. Looked up from germline, CDR1 is ENHRY and CDR2 is SYGVKD. J gave up 3 bases and V 0 bases, and 3 bases lay outside the gene matches. This CDR3 reads CAISESTSETDTQYF. CDR3 nucleotide sequence: TGTGCCATCAGTGAGTCTACTAGCGAGACAGATACGCAGTATTTT.

This clonotype has just a few counts. This could be a read error, since a much larger clone is one nucleotide away. This rearrangement joins TRBV12-3 or TRBV12-4 to TRBJ2-6; D gene unclear. This CDR3 comprises 15 residues. CDR3 amino acids: CTSSLGAAGANVLTF. For the CDR3, the DNA is TGTACCAGCAGTTTAGGAGCTGCTGGGGCCAACGTCCTGACTTTC.

Concerning this clonotype: An end of the junction differs from the germline gene, which may be a read error. The chain uses TRBV12-3 or TRBV12-4 and TRBJ1-1; 8 bases map to TRBD1. CDR3 size: 17 residues. The CDR3 sequence: CTSSPDRTGIGTTEAFF. CDR3 coding DNA: TGTACCAGCAGCCCTGACCGGACAGGGATCGGGACCACTGAAGCTTTCTTC.

This clonotype has more than one count but fewer than ten. With a much larger clone just one base away, this may be a read error. The CDR3 nucleotides are TGTGCCAGCAGTTTAGGGGACTACAACTCCTACGAGCAGTACTTC. Translation: CASSLGDYNSYEQYF. The chain employs TRBV28 and TRBJ2-7, with 7 positions matching TRBD2. CDR1 is MDHEN, CDR2 SYDVKM, per germline. After removal of 2 bases from V and 0 bases from J, the junction contained 4 bases not matched to a gene. The CDR3 length is 15 residues.

This clonotype was counted between two and nine times. This may be a read error, as it is one base from a much larger clone. The chain employs TRBV6-5 and TRBJ1-5; the D gene is possibly TRBD1 (5 bases). The J call may be faulty, since TRBJ2-3 better matches the DNA end. Germline lookup yields CDR1 MNHEY and CDR2 SVGAGI. The CDR3 sequence is 13 residues long. This chain's CDR3 is CASSYGAYQPQYF. CDR3 DNA sequence: TGTGCCAGCAGTTATGGGGCGTATCAGCCCCAGTATTTT.